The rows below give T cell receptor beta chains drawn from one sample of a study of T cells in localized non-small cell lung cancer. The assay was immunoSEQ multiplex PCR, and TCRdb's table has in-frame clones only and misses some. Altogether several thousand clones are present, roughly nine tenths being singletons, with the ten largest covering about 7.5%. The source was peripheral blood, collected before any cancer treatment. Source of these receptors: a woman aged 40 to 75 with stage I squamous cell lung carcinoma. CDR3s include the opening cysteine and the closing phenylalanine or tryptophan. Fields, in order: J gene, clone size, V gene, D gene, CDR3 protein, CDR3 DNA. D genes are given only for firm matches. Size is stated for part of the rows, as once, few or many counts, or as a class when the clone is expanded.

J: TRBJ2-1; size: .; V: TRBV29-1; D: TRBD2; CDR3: CTTLAGGHNEQFF; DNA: TGCACCACATTAGCGGGGGGGCACAATGAGCAGTTCTTC
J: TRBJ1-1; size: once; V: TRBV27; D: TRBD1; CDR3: CASSPYGGQGATEAFF; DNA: TGTGCCAGCAGTCCATATGGGGGACAGGGGGCAACTGAAGCTTTCTTT
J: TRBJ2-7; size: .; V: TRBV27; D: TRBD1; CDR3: CASRSGTGIYEQYF; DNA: TGTGCCAGCAGATCCGGGACAGGGATCTACGAGCAGTACTTC
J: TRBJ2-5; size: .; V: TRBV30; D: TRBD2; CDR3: CAWNMGSGGPGTQYF; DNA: TGTGCCTGGAATATGGGTAGCGGGGGCCCGGGGACCCAGTACTTC
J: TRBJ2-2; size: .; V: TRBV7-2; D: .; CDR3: CASSPPGLNTGELFF; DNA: TGTGCCAGCAGCCCCCCGGGACTTAACACCGGGGAGCTGTTTTTT
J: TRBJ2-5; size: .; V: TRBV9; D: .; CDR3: CASSHGGPGETQYF; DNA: TGTGCCAGCAGCCATGGGGGGCCGGGGGAGACCCAGTACTTC
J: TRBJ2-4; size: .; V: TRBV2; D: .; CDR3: CASSEAGIMGIAKNIQYF; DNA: TGTGCCAGCAGTGAAGCAGGGATAATGGGCATAGCCAAAAACATTCAGTACTTC
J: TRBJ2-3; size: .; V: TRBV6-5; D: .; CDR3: CASSYGGSTDTQYF; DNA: TGTGCCAGCAGTTACGGGGGGAGCACAGATACGCAGTATTTT
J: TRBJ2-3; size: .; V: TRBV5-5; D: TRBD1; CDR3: CASSLEQGIDTQYF; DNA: TGTGCCAGCAGCTTGGAACAGGGGATAGATACGCAGTATTTT
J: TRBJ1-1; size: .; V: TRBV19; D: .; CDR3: CASSLSNTEAFF; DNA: TGTGCCAGTAGCCTTTCGAACACTGAAGCTTTCTTT
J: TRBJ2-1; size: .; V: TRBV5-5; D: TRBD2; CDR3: CASSLLPTSGGETSYNEQFF; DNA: TGTGCCAGCAGCTTGCTCCCGACTAGCGGGGGGGAGACATCGTACAATGAGCAGTTCTTC
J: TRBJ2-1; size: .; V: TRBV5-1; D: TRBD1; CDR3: CASSLNMGQNEQFF; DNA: TGCGCCAGCAGCTTGAATATGGGACAGAATGAGCAGTTCTTC
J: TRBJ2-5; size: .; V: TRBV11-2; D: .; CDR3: CASSPYLETQYF; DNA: TGTGCCAGCAGCCCTTACTTAGAGACCCAGTACTTC
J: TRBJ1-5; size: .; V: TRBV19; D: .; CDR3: CASSMDGNQPQHF; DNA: TGTGCCAGTAGTATGGACGGCAATCAGCCCCAGCATTTT
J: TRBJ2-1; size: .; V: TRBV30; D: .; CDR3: CAWSGHGGIFASEQFF; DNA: TGTGCCTGGAGCGGTCATGGGGGGATCTTTGCATCTGAGCAGTTCTTC
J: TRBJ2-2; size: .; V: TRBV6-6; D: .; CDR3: CASSYGAWTGELFF; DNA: TGTGCCAGCAGTTACGGGGCCTGGACCGGGGAGCTGTTTTTT
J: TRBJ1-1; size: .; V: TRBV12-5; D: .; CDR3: CASGLAEYTEAFF; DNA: TGTGCTAGTGGTTTGGCGGAATACACTGAAGCTTTCTTT
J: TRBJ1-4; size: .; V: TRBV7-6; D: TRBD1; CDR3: CASGQGQNNEKLFF; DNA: TGTGCCAGCGGCCAGGGACAGAATAATGAAAAACTGTTTTTT
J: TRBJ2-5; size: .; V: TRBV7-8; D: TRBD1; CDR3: CASSLELTGVETQYF; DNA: TGTGCCAGCAGCTTAGAATTGACAGGGGTAGAGACCCAGTACTTC
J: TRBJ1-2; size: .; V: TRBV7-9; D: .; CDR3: CASSYYRAQEYGYTF; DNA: TGTGCCAGCAGCTATTACAGGGCCCAAGAGTATGGCTACACCTTC
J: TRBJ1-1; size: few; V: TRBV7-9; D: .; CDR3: CASFTGVNTEAFF; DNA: TGTGCCAGCTTTACGGGTGTGAACACTGAAGCTTTCTTT
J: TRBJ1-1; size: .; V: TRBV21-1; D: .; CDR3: CASIDRLNTEAFF; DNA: TGTGCCAGCATCGACCGGCTAAACACTGAAGCTTTCTTT
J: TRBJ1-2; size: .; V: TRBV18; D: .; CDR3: CASSLGDGDYGYTF; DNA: TGTGCCAGCTCACTTGGGGACGGGGACTATGGCTACACCTTC
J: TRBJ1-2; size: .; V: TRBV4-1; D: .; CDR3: CASSQIAPDPQEGYTF; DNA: TGCGCCAGCAGCCAGATAGCCCCGGACCCACAGGAGGGCTACACCTTC
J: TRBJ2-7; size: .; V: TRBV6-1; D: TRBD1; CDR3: CASSGQGTYEQYF; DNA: TGTGCCAGCAGTGGACAGGGGACCTACGAGCAGTACTTC
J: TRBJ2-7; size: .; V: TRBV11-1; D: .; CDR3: CASSLGHSYEQYF; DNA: TGTGCCAGCAGCCTCGGACACTCCTACGAGCAGTACTTC
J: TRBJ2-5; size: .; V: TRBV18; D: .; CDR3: CASSVQADQETQYF; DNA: TGTGCCAGCTCAGTACAGGCTGACCAAGAGACCCAGTACTTC
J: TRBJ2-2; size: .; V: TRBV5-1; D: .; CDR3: CASSLGGSFPRTGELFF; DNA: TGCGCCAGCAGCTTAGGCGGAAGTTTTCCCCGAACCGGGGAGCTGTTTTTT
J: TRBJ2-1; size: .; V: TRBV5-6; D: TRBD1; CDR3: CASRKQGANEQFF; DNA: TGTGCCAGCAGGAAACAGGGGGCGAATGAGCAGTTCTTC
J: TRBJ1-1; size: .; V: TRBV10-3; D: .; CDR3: CATQQGKGKNTEAFF; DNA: TGTGCCACCCAACAGGGAAAGGGAAAGAACACTGAAGCTTTCTTT
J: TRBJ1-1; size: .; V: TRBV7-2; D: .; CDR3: CASSSPTRTEAFF; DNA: TGTGCCAGCAGCTCTCCTACTAGGACTGAAGCTTTCTTT
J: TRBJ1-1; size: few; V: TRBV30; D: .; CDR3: CAWSVGYRGTEAFF; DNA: TGTGCCTGGAGTGTCGGGTACAGAGGCACTGAAGCTTTCTTT
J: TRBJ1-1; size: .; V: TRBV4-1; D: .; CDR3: CASSQFVGEAFF; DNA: TGCGCCAGCAGCCAATTCGTAGGGGAGGCTTTCTTT
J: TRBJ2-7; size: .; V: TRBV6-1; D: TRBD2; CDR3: CASSYSGGATEQYF; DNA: TGTGCCAGCAGCTATAGCGGGGGGGCCACGGAGCAGTACTTC
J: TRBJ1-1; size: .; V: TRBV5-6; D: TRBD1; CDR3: CASSFGQGNTEAFF; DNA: TGTGCCAGCAGCTTTGGACAGGGGAACACTGAAGCTTTCTTT
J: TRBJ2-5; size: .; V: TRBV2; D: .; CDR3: CASSERGAETQYF; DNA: TGTGCCAGCAGTGAACGGGGAGCGGAGACCCAGTACTTC
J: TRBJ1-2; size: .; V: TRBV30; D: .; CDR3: CAWRSVSFYGYTF; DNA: TGTGCCTGGAGATCGGTCAGCTTCTATGGCTACACCTTC
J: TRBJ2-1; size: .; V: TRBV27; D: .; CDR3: CASSKSEGQQRRYEQFF; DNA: TGTGCCAGCAGTAAGTCAGAGGGGCAGCAAAGACGATATGAGCAGTTCTTC
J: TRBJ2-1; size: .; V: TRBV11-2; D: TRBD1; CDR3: CASSPPTGDEQFF; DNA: TGTGCCAGCAGCCCACCAACAGGGGATGAGCAGTTCTTC
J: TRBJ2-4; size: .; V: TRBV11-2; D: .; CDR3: CASSFSEVAKNIQYF; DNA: TGTGCCAGCAGCTTTTCCGAGGTAGCCAAAAACATTCAGTACTTC
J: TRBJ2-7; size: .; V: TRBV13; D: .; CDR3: CASSLEGLNYEQYF; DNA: TGTGCCAGCAGCTTAGAAGGACTCAACTACGAGCAGTACTTC
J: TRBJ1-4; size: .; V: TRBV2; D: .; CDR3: CASSEGKAFGEKLFF; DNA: TGTGCCAGCAGTGAAGGGAAGGCGTTTGGTGAAAAACTGTTTTTT